Many counts were recorded for the clone carrying this T cell receptor beta chain. Antigen specificity is unknown. CDR1 is SGHNT, CDR2 YENEEA, per germline. Trimming took 5 bases from V and 11 from J; bases not matched to a gene: 6. This CDR3 has 13 residues. This sample was included in a study of CD8 T cells in ankylosing spondylitis. Findings and limits, study-wide: Some motif variants were previously reported in reactive arthritis synovial fluid and blood.

In TCRdb, the 5' RACE reads were re-called with MiXCR into one record per CDR3 protein. The sample lists about 120,000 distinct CDR3 sequences; roughly 13% were seen once. Sample: blood, either unsorted or a sorted T cell fraction (not recorded which). The receptor's source is a female donor with ankylosing spondylitis or in good health (not recorded which). The chain uses TRBV11-3 and TRBJ1-6; 7 positions agree with TRBD1. Here the CDR3 DNA reads TGTGCCAGCAGCCTGACAGGGTCTGCACCCCTCCACTTT. It codes for CASSLTGSAPLHF.